This TCR beta chain was captured by sequencing in a study of cytomegalovirus exposure and HLA in healthy donors. Overall study results and limits: Sequencing artifact likely explains a cluster of highly shared sequence variants. Later work associated over 15,000 TCR beta sequences with HLA alleles at 0.05 false discovery rate. Researchers had no immune exposure information except CMV serostatus available.

This CDR3 region has 10 residues. The V end was cut by 5 bases, the J end by 10 bases, with 9 bases between. Germline CDR1 and CDR2: DFQATT and SNEGSKA (reference sequence). Details on this clone: The antigen remains unidentified.

13 Jbeta primers and 60 Vbeta primers were used for the PCR. Profiling relied on immunoSEQ multiplex PCR, and the TCRdb table lists in-frame clones only, not all of them. The sample records about 150,000 clones, 85% being singletons. Healthy bone marrow donors made up the donors. The clonotype comes from a boy aged 2 to 10 in good health and CMV-seronegative. This chain uses TRBV20-1 with TRBJ2-1; no firm D call. Sample: PBMCs. The CDR3 loop is CSALGDEQFF. In nucleotides, the CDR3 is TGCAGTGCTCTTGGAGACGAGCAGTTCTTC.